What follows describes a single T cell receptor (beta chain). The target antigen is unknown. The CDR3 is made up of 16 amino acids. V gave up 5 bases and J gave up 8 bases; unmatched junction bases: 14. Germline V gene lookup returns CDR1 PRHDT and CDR2 FYEKMQ (reference sequence). Assay: immunoSEQ multiplex PCR; the TCRdb copy retains only in-frame clones and omits some. The table records 1,500,000 or so clones, roughly 98.5% of them present only once. The data originate from a study of shared clonotypes between healthy human individuals. Study findings and constraints: Naive subsets tended to show greater estimated richness than memory subsets. The sampled material consisted only of blood, and tissue repertoires are likely to differ.

Sequencing was performed on naive CD4+ T cells sorted from blood. Described subset: CD45RA+ positively selected. The chain joins TRBV13 to TRBJ1-4, with TRBD1 identical over 7 bases. The clonotype originates from a man aged 30 to 39 in good health. CDR3 sequence: CASSPGGTAGGEKLFF. The CDR3 DNA reads TGTGCCAGCAGCCCAGGGGGGACGGCCGGAGGGGAAAAACTGTTTTTT. The full variable domain, with the rest looked up from reference TRBV13 and TRBJ1-4, is AAGVIQSPRHLIKEKRETATLKCYPIPRHDTVYWYQQGPGQDPQFLISFYEKMQSDKGSIPDRFSAQQFSDYHSELNMSSLELGDSALYFCASSPGGTAGGEKLFFGSGTQLSVL.